Below, 27 T cell receptor beta chains from the same sample are listed, as sequenced in a study of blood T cell repertoires in COVID-19. Sequencing used immunoSEQ multiplex PCR; TCRdb keeps in-frame clones, though not all of them. Here the sample spans 150,000 to 250,000 clones, roughly 77% being singletons. The sample was peripheral blood. Receptor source: a woman in her forties with COVID-19, enrolled during active disease.

The V call is TRBV7-3, the J call TRBJ2-3, with TRBD2 identical over 9 bases. Germline CDR1 is SGHTA and CDR2 is FQGTGA. Losses at the gene ends were 2 bases for V and 6 bases for J; bases not matched to a gene: 6. There are 15 residues in the CDR3. CDR3 region: CASSLGGGAMDTQYF. CDR3 in DNA: TGTGCCAGCAGCTTAGGCGGGGGGGCGATGGATACGCAGTATTTT.

V is TRBV2 and J is TRBJ2-3; possible D gene TRBD2, 6 bases. The V gene's germline CDR1 is SNHLY and CDR2 FYNNEI. Trimming removed 6 bases at V and 1 base at J, with 17 bases between. The CDR3 spans 16 residues. CDR3 amino acids: CASRRTGVFRTDTQYF. The CDR3 DNA is TGTGCCAGCAGGAGAACGGGAGTTTTCCGCACAGATACGCAGTATTTT.

Concerning this clone itself: At one of its ends the junction is not consistent with the germline gene, which may arise from a read error. This chain uses TRBV5-6 with TRBJ2-3, with a tentative D call TRBD2 (6 bases). The CDR3 loop spans 17 amino acids. From germline, CDR1 is SGHDT and CDR2 YYEEEE. CDR3: CASGFAVRDLSTDTQYF. Written as DNA, the CDR3 is TGTGCCAGCGGCTTCGCCGTCCGGGACTTAAGCACAGATACGCAGTATTTT.

This clone was seen only once. J is TRBJ1-2 and V is TRBV29-1; 12 nucleotides line up with TRBD1. This CDR3 region has 14 residues. CDR1 is SQVTM and CDR2 is ANQGSEA in the germline V gene. Trimming cost V 3 bases and J 8 bases; bases outside gene matches: 7. The CDR3 DNA is TGCAGCGTTGATCATCCCGGGACAGGGGGCGGCTACACCTTC. Translation: CSVDHPGTGGGYTF.

V and J are TRBV5-4 and TRBJ2-2; tentatively, D is TRBD1 (6 bases). The CDR3 spans 15 residues. The germline CDR1 and CDR2 sequences are SGHNT and YYREEE (reference sequence). Trimming took 2 bases from V and 7 from J, leaving 15 bases between them. Here the CDR3 DNA reads TGTGCCAGCAGCTTTAAACAGGGTCTGGTCGGGGAGCTGTTTTTT. This encodes CASSFKQGLVGELFF.

The J gene is TRBJ2-1, the V gene TRBV28, with 8 bases matching TRBD2. This CDR3 comprises 16 residues. J was trimmed by 0 bases and V by 5 bases; bases with no gene match: 6. CDR1 is MDHEN and CDR2 is SYDVKM in the germline V gene. CDR3 bases: TGTGCCAGCAGTATGACTAGCGCTAGCTCCTACAATGAGCAGTTCTTC. It yields the protein CASSMTSASSYNEQFF.

The genes are TRBV3-1 (or the pseudogene TRBV3-2) and TRBJ2-3; 8 bases fit TRBD2. V was pared by 0 bases and J by 2 bases, with 10 bases of the junction left unmatched. Germline CDR1 reads LGHDT; CDR2 reads YNNKEL (reference sequence). The CDR3 runs to 18 residues. The CDR3 region is CASSQEMGRGVFTDTQYF. In nucleotides, the CDR3 is TGTGCCAGCAGCCAAGAGATGGGGCGGGGGGTCTTCACAGATACGCAGTATTTT.

This sequence joins TRBV18 and TRBJ1-2; no clear D. Trimming took 2 bases from V and 6 from J, leaving 13 bases between them. In germline, CDR1 is KGHSH, CDR2 LQKENI. CDR3 size: 14 residues. CDR3 sequence: CASSPLIGEDGYTF. In nucleotides, the CDR3 is TGTGCCAGCTCACCATTAATCGGGGAGGATGGCTACACCTTC.

The chain uses TRBV18 and TRBJ2-1; 7 positions agree with TRBD1. V gave up 3 bases and J gave up 6 bases; unmatched junction bases: 8. Germline CDR1 and CDR2: KGHSH and LQKENI. The CDR3 runs to 15 residues. Written as DNA, the CDR3 is TGTGCCAGCTCACCTCAGCCGGGACAGATCAATGAGCAGTTCTTC. Amino acid sequence: CASSPQPGQINEQFF. The full variable domain, its missing parts supplied by reference TRBV18 and TRBJ2-1, is NAGVMQNPRHLVRRRGQEARLRCSPMKGHSHVYWYRQLPEEGLKFMVYLQKENIIDESGMPKERFSAEFPKEGPSILRIQQVVRGDSAAYFCASSPQPGQINEQFFGPGTRLTVL.

The chain combines TRBV2 with TRBJ1-2, with D perhaps TRBD1 (6 bases). The CDR3 runs 14 residues. The germline CDR1 and CDR2 sequences are SNHLY and FYNNEI. V lost 3 bases and J 8 bases, leaving 16 bases between the germline ends. CDR3 residues: CASSEQGQGRGYTF. In DNA form, the CDR3 reads TGTGCCAGCAGTGAGCAGGGGCAGGGTAGAGGCTACACCTTC.

This clone was seen only once. The chain links TRBV3-1 (or the pseudogene TRBV3-2) to TRBJ2-1, with D perhaps matching TRBD2 (6 bases). CDR3 length: 12 residues. Germline values: CDR1 LGHDT, CDR2 YNNKEL (reference sequence). Trimming removed 6 bases at V and 6 bases at J, with 9 bases between. Written as DNA, the CDR3 is TGTGCCAGCAGAGGGCGGGGCAATGAGCAGTTCTTC. The encoded protein is CASRGRGNEQFF.

The chain combines TRBV27 with TRBJ1-2; no clear D. Trimming took off 2 bases at V and 0 bases at J, with 4 bases between the two ends. Germline-derived CDR1 and CDR2 are MNHEY and SMNVEV (reference sequence). The CDR3 totals 13 residues. CDR3 region: CASSLQANYGYTF. The DNA for the CDR3 is TGTGCCAGCAGTTTACAGGCTAACTATGGCTACACCTTC.

The chain has TRBV7-2 and TRBJ2-1, with 8 bases matching TRBD1. This CDR3 spans 15 amino acids. V shed 5 bases and J 6 bases; nucleotides not matched to a gene: 9. CDR1 and CDR2 from the germline V gene are SGHTA and FQGNSA. CDR3 bases: TGTGCCAGCAGCCATGACAGGGGATCGAGCAATGAGCAGTTCTTC. Translating gives CASSHDRGSSNEQFF.

The J gene is TRBJ2-3, the V gene TRBV5-4; 7 nucleotides agree with TRBD2. This CDR3 is built from 13 residues. With 1 base clipped from V and 4 bases from J, the junction kept 0 bases outside the gene matches. Germline V gene data show CDR1 as SGHNT and CDR2 as YYREEE (reference sequence). The CDR3 protein is CASSLTSADTQYF. The CDR3 DNA sequence: TGTGCCAGCAGCTTGACTAGCGCAGATACGCAGTATTTT.

This clone was picked up a small number of times. This chain uses TRBV10-1 with TRBJ2-7, with TRBD2 identical over 10 bases. Germline CDR1 and CDR2: WNHNN and SYGVQD (reference sequence). The CDR3 totals 16 residues. The V and J ends lost 8 bases and 2 bases, in that order; junction bases with no gene match: 12. DNA of the CDR3: TGCGCCAGCGCCCCGATCCCAGCGGGAGGGGCCTACGAGCAGTACTTC. Amino acid sequence: CASAPIPAGGAYEQYF.

This chain joins TRBV6-1 and TRBJ2-7; possibly TRBD2 for D (5 bases). V gave up 3 bases and J gave up 6 bases, with 18 bases separating them. This CDR3 contains 15 residues. The germline V gene has CDR1 MNHNS and CDR2 SASEGT. The CDR3 DNA is TGTGCCAGCAGTGAGACACCCTTGAGACGGGGCGAGCAGTACTTC. Protein product: CASSETPLRRGEQYF.

The genes are TRBV18 and TRBJ2-5, with 7 bases that match TRBD2. Losses at the gene ends were 1 base for V and 5 bases for J; bases not matched to a gene: 4. Looked up from germline, CDR1 is KGHSH and CDR2 is LQKENI. The CDR3 is 14 residues long. The CDR3 protein is CASSPQAGEETQYF. Here the CDR3 DNA reads TGTGCCAGCTCACCACAGGCGGGAGAGGAGACCCAGTACTTC.

The J gene is TRBJ1-3, the V gene TRBV5-4; 7 nucleotides match TRBD1. There are 15 residues in the CDR3. With V trimmed by 0 bases and J by 2 bases, 2 bases remained unmatched. Germline V gene lookup returns CDR1 SGHNT and CDR2 YYREEE (reference sequence). The chain's CDR3 is CASSLGTGAGNTIYF. The CDR3 DNA follows: TGTGCCAGCAGCTTGGGGACAGGTGCTGGAAACACCATATATTTT.

The gene calls are TRBV11-2 and TRBJ2-5; TRBD2 aligns across 9 bases. Germline CDR1 SGHAT, CDR2 FQNNGV. Trimming removed 2 bases from V and 0 bases from J; junction bases left unmatched: 4. CDR3 size: 16 residues. DNA of the CDR3: TGTGCCAGCAGCTTATGGGCTAGCGGGGACCAAGAGACCCAGTACTTC. Protein product: CASSLWASGDQETQYF.

The chain links TRBV9 to TRBJ1-6; TRBD1 is a possible D gene (6 bases). The V end was cut by 0 bases, the J end by 7 bases, with 14 bases between. Germline CDR1 is SGDLS and CDR2 is YYNGEE. The CDR3 length is 16 residues. The CDR3 nucleotides are TGTGCCAGCAGCGTAGCTCCGTCAGGGGAGAATTCACCCCTCCACTTT. Translating gives CASSVAPSGENSPLHF.

This clone was counted many times. The V gene is TRBV4-3, the J gene TRBJ2-2; D is possibly TRBD1 (6 bases). The CDR3 runs to 16 residues. Trimming took off 2 bases at V and 1 base at J, with 11 bases between the two ends. CDR1 is LGHNA, CDR2 YSLEER, per germline. Here the CDR3 DNA reads TGCGCCAGCAGCCAAAACGACAGGAGGAACACCGGGGAGCTGTTTTTT. This gives the protein CASSQNDRRNTGELFF.

V usage is TRBV29-1 and J usage is TRBJ2-3; D not certain. Germline V gives CDR1 SQVTM, CDR2 ANQGSEA. This CDR3 contains 13 residues. V was cut by 6 bases and J by 2 bases, with 12 bases left in between. CDR3 loop: CSVASNPTDTQYF. Here the CDR3 DNA reads TGCAGCGTCGCCTCTAATCCCACAGATACGCAGTATTTT.

In this sample, this clone turned up a few times. The CDR3 sequence: CASTQGGGFTETQYF. The CDR3 DNA sequence: TGTGCCAGCACCCAAGGGGGGGGCTTCACGGAGACCCAGTACTTC. The rearrangement uses TRBV5-4 and TRBJ2-5, with a weak D call TRBD2 (7 bases). CDR1 and CDR2 (germline): SGHNT, YYREEE (reference sequence). This CDR3 contains 15 residues. With 6 bases removed from V and 5 bases from J, the gap between germline ends came to 20 bases.

V usage is TRBV13 and J usage is TRBJ1-4; D not certain. Germline V gene lookup returns CDR1 PRHDT and CDR2 FYEKMQ (reference sequence). The length of the CDR3 is 17 residues. The V gene lost 1 base and the J gene lost 3 bases, with 15 bases spanning the gap. This CDR3 is CASSLASMRSPNEKLFF. The CDR3 bases are TGTGCCAGCAGCTTAGCAAGTATGAGGAGCCCTAATGAAAAACTGTTTTTT.

The chain employs TRBV27 and TRBJ2-7, with a weak D call TRBD1 (5 bases). Trimming took 3 bases from V and 3 from J, leaving 12 bases between them. Germline assignment: CDR1 MNHEY and CDR2 SMNVEV (reference sequence). This CDR3 spans 14 amino acids. CDR3 sequence reads: CASSLGRALYEQYF. DNA for the CDR3: TGTGCCAGCAGTTTGGGCAGGGCCCTCTACGAGCAGTACTTC.

This chain connects TRBV10-3 to TRBJ2-3, with 7 nucleotides matching TRBD2. The CDR3 is 13 residues long. Per the germline V gene, CDR1 is ENHRY and CDR2 is SYGVKD. V shed 6 bases, J shed 4 bases, and the junction held 4 bases outside the gene matches. The CDR3 sequence is CAISTLAADTQYF. CDR3 DNA sequence: TGTGCCATCAGCACCCTAGCGGCAGATACGCAGTATTTT.

This clone has just a few counts. The chain uses TRBV7-6 and TRBJ1-3; TRBD1 agrees at 8 bases. Per the germline V gene, CDR1 is SGHVS and CDR2 is FNYEAQ. Trimming removed 5 bases from V and 3 bases from J; junction bases left unmatched: 6. This CDR3 is built from 15 residues. CDR3 coding DNA: TGTGCCAGCAGCAGCCAGGGGGCGCATGGAAACACCATATATTTT. Translation: CASSSQGAHGNTIYF.